This T cell receptor (beta chain) derives from a study of shared clonotypes between healthy human individuals. Study results and caveats: The low donor count limited represented genetic and exposure-history diversity.

The method was immunoSEQ multiplex PCR; TCRdb's version includes in-frame clones alone and lacks a portion of them. This sample has a few hundred thousand clones; about 70% occur once, and the top ten carry less than 11%. This clone has more than one count but fewer than ten. The antigen is unknown. The germline CDR1 and CDR2 sequences are SGHDT and YYEEEE. The CDR3 extends over 16 amino acids. V was clipped by 2 bases and J by 9 bases; unmatched bases: 9. Input material: memory CD4+ T cells sorted from blood. Subset meaning: CD45RA-negative fraction. The chain links TRBV5-6 to TRBJ2-1, with 12 positions matching TRBD2. This TCR came from a man aged 30 to 39 in good health. CDR3 in DNA: TGTGCCAGCAGCTTTTTACTAGCGGGAGGACCTGGTGAGCAGTTCTTC. Translation gives CASSFLLAGGPGEQFF.